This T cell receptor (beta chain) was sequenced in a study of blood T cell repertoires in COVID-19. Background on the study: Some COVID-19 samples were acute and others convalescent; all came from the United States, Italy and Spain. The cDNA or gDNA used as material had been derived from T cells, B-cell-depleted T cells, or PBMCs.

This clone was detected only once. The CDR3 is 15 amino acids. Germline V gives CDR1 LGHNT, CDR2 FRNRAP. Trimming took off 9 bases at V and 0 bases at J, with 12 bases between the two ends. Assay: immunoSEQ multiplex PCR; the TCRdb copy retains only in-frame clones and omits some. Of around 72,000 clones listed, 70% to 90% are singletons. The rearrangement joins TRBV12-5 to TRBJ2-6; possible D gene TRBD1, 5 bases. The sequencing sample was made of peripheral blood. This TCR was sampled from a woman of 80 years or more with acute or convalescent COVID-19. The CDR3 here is CASAPGPSGANVLTF. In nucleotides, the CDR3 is TGTGCTAGCGCCCCAGGGCCCTCTGGGGCCAACGTCCTGACTTTC.